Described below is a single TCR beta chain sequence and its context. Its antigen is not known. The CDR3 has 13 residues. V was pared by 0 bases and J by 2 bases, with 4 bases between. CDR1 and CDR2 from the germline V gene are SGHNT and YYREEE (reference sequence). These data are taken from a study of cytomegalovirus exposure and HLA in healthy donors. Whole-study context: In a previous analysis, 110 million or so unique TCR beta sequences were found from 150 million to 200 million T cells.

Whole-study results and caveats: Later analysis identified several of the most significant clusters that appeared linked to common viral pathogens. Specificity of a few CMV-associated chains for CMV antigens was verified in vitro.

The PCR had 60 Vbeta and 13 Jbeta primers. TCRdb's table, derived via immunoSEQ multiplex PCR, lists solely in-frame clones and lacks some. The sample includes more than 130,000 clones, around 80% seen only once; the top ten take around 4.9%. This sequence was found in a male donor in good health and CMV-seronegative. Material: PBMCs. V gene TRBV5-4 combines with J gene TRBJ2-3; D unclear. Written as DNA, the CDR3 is TGTGCCAGCAGCTTGGGGCTCACAGATACGCAGTATTTT. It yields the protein CASSLGLTDTQYF.